This T cell receptor (beta chain) was identified in a study of shared clonotypes between healthy human individuals. As for the study in general: Ranging from 18 to 49 in age, donors were a couple of women and three men.

About this clone itself: Antigen specificity is unknown.

Study conclusions and caveats: Donors were few, which limited the genetic and exposure-history diversity represented. Rarefaction showed sorted-subset sequencing was incomplete despite large depth. Sampling used blood alone; tissue repertoires probably differ.

Germline V lookup: CDR1 MGHDK, CDR2 SYGVNS. There are 16 residues in the CDR3. V dropped 3 bases and J dropped 0 bases, with 11 bases sitting between them. Using immunoSEQ multiplex PCR, the repertoire was profiled, and TCRdb retains in-frame clones only, with some absent. The sample gives approximately 2,300,000 clones, 80% to 95% of which show up once; approximately 0.4% is in the top ten. This receptor was identified in a man aged 18 to 29 in good health. Some clones in this sample may be carry-over from other donors' samples. The rearrangement links TRBV25-1 to TRBJ2-2, with D possibly matching TRBD2 (5 bases). The sample was naive CD4+ T cells from PBMCs. Subset: CD45RA+ positively selected. This chain's CDR3 is CASSDSSGANTGELFF. CDR3 DNA: TGTGCCAGCAGTGACTCCAGCGGTGCGAACACCGGGGAGCTGTTTTTT.